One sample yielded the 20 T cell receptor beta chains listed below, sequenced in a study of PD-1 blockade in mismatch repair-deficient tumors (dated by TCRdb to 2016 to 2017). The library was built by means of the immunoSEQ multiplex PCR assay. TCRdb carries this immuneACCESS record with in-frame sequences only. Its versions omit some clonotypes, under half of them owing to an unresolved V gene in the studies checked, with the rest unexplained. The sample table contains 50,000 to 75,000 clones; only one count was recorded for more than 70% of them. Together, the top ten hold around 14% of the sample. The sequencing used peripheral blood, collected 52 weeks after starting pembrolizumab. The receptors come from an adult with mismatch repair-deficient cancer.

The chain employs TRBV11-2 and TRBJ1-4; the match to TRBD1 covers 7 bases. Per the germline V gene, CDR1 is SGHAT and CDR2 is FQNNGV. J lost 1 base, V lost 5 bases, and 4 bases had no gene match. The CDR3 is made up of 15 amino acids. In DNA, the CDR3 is TGTGCCAGCAGCGCAGGGGGGGGAACTAATGAAAAACTGTTTTTT. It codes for CASSAGGGTNEKLFF.

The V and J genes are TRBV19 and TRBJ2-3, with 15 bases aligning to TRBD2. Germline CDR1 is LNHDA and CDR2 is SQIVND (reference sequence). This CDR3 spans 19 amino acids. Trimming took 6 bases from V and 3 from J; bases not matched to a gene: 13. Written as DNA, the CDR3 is TGTGCCAGTAGCCGCGGACTAGCGGGAGGGCCGGGGTTTACAGATACGCAGTATTTT. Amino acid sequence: CASSRGLAGGPGFTDTQYF.

CDR3 DNA sequence: TGTGCCAGCAGTTTGCCCTATGGCCAAGAGACCCAGTACTTC. As protein: CASSLPYGQETQYF. V gene TRBV28 combines with J gene TRBJ2-5; D is uncertain. Germline-derived CDR1 and CDR2 are MDHEN and SYDVKM. V was pared by 3 bases and J by 1 base, with 9 bases between. CDR3 length equals 14 residues.

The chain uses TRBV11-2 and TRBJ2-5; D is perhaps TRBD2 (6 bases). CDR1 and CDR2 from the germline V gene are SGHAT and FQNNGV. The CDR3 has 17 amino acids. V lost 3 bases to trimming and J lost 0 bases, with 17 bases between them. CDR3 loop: CASSFISSGEYQETQYF. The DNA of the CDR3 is TGTGCCAGCAGCTTTATCAGTAGCGGTGAGTACCAAGAGACCCAGTACTTC.

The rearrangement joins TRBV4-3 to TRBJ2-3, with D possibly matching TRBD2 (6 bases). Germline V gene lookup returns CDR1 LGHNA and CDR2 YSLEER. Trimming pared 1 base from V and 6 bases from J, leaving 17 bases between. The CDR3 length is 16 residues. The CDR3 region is CASSQVSSDVGDTQYF. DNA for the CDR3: TGCGCCAGCAGCCAAGTGTCTAGCGACGTAGGGGATACGCAGTATTTT.

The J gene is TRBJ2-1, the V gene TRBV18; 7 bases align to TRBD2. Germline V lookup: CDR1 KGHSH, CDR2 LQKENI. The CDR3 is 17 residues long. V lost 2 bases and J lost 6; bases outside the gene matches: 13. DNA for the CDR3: TGTGCCAGCTCACCAGTCCTTGGACTAGGAATAAGCAATGAGCAGTTCTTC. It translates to CASSPVLGLGISNEQFF.

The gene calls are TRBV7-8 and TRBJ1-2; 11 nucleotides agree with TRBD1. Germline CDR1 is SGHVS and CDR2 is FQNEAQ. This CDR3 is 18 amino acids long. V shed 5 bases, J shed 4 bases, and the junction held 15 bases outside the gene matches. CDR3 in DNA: TGTGCCAGCAGCGCGTCTAACCCCGGACAGGGGGCAGGCTATGGCTACACCTTC. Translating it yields CASSASNPGQGAGYGYTF.

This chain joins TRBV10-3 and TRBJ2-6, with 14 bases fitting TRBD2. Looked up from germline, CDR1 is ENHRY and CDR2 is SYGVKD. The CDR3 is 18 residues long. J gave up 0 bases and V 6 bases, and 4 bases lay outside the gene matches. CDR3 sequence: CAISDGTSGSSGANVLTF. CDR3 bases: TGTGCCATCAGCGACGGGACTAGCGGGAGCTCTGGGGCCAACGTCCTGACTTTC.

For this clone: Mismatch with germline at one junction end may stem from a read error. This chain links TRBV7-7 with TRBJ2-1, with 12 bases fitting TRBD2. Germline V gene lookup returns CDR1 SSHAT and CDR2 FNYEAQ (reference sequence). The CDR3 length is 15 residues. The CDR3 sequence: CASSSGTSGRNEQFF. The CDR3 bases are TGTGCTAGCAGCTCTGGGACTAGCGGGCGCAATGAGCAGTTCTTC.

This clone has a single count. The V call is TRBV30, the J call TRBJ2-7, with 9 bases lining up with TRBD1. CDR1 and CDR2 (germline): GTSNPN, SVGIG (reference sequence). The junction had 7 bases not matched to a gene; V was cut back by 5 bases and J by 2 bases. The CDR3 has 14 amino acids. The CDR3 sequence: CAWSSGTGTYEQYF. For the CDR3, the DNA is TGTGCCTGGTCATCCGGGACAGGGACCTACGAGCAGTACTTC.

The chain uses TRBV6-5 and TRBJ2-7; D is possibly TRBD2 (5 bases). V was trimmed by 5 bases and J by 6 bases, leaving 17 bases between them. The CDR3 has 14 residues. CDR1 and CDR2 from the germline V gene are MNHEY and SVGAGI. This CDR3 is CASSATLGSGEQYF. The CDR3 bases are TGTGCCAGCAGTGCAACACTAGGTTCTGGCGAGCAGTACTTC.

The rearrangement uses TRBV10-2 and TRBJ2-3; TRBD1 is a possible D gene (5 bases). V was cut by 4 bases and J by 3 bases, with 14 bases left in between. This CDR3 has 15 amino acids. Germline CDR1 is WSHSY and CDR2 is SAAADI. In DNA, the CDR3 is TGCGCCAGCAGTGTGGTGCAGGGAAGGACAGATACGCAGTATTTT. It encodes CASSVVQGRTDTQYF.

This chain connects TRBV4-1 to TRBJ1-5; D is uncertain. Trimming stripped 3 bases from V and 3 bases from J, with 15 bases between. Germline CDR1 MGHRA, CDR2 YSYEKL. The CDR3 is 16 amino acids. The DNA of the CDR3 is TGCGCCAGCAGCCAGGAAGGGAGTACCACCAATCAGCCCCAGCATTTT. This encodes CASSQEGSTTNQPQHF.

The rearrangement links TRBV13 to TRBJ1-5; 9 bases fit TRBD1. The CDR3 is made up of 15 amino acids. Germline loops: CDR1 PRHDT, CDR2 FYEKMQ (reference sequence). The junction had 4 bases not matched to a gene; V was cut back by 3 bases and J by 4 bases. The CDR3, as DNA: TGTGCCAGCAGCTTGAACAGGGGGCCGAATCAGCCCCAGCATTTT. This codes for CASSLNRGPNQPQHF.

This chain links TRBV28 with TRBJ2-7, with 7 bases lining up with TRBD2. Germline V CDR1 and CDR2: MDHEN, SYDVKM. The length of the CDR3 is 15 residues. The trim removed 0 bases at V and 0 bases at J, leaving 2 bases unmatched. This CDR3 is CASSLWRDYSYEQYF. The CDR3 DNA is TGTGCCAGCAGTTTATGGCGGGACTACTCCTACGAGCAGTACTTC.

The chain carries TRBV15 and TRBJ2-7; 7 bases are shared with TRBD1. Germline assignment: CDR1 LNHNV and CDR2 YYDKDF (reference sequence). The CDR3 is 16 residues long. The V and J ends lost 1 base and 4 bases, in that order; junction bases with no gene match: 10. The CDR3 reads CATSRVRTGGIYEQYF. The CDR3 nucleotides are TGTGCCACCAGCAGAGTTAGGACAGGAGGAATTTACGAGCAGTACTTC.

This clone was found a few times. The CDR3, as DNA: TGTGCCAGTCGTCGGAGGAGCGACTCCTACGAGCAGTACTTC. It encodes CASRRRSDSYEQYF. V and J are TRBV19 and TRBJ2-7; a weak D match, TRBD2 (5 bases). Germline CDR1 is LNHDA and CDR2 is SQIVND (reference sequence). The CDR3 runs 14 residues. V lost 8 bases and J lost 0, with 14 bases in between.

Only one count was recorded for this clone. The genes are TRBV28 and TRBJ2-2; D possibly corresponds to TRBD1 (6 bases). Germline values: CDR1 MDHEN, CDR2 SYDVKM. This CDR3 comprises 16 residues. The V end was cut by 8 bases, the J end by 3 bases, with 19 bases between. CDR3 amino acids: CASSDFRAGDTGELFF. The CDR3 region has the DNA TGTGCCAGCTCGGATTTCCGGGCAGGGGACACCGGGGAGCTGTTTTTT. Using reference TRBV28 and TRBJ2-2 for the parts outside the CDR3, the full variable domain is DVKVTQSSRYLVKRTGEKVFLECVQDMDHENMFWYRQDPGLGLRLIYFSYDVKMKEKGDIPEGYSVSREKKERFSLILESASTNQTSMYLCASSDFRAGDTGELFFGEGSRLTVL.

Here the CDR3 reads CASSTYGLSYEQYF. As DNA, the CDR3 is TGTGCCAGCTCCACCTACGGTCTCTCCTACGAGCAGTACTTC. V is TRBV28 and J is TRBJ2-7; D is unclear. V dropped 8 bases and J dropped 0 bases, with 14 bases sitting between them. The CDR3 is made up of 14 amino acids. From germline, CDR1 is MDHEN and CDR2 SYDVKM. Looking up the rest from reference TRBV28 and TRBJ2-7 gives the full variable domain: DVKVTQSSRYLVKRTGEKVFLECVQDMDHENMFWYRQDPGLGLRLIYFSYDVKMKEKGDIPEGYSVSREKKERFSLILESASTNQTSMYLCASSTYGLSYEQYFGPGTRLTVT.

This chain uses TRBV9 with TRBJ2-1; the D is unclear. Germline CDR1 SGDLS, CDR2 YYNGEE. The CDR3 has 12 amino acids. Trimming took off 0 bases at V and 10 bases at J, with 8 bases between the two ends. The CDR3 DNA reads TGTGCCAGCAGCGTAGTCCCTAGGGAGCAGTTCTTC. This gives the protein CASSVVPREQFF.